This entry describes one TCR beta chain. No antigen is known for it. This entry comes from a study of follicular helper T cells after annual influenza vaccination. Study observations and caveats: Just about 9-21% of cells analyzed had recovered productive TCRB sequences.

Trimming stripped 7 bases from V and 2 bases from J, with 11 bases between. The CDR3 totals 14 residues. Germline values: CDR1 MNHEY, CDR2 SVGAGI. The assay was immunoSEQ multiplex PCR, and TCRdb's table has in-frame clones only and misses some. The sample shows nearly 15,000 clones, about 81% of them seen only once. Time point denoted: 2014-2015 season, 7 days after vaccination. The chain employs TRBV6-5 and TRBJ1-4; D might be TRBD1 (6 bases). The sequence was collected from an adult who received the influenza vaccine. Specimen: CXCR5+ CD38- circulating T follicular helper cells from blood, collected 7 days after influenza vaccination. This sample's subset: circulating Tfh, non-naive CD4+CXCR5+PD-1+ (ICOS+CD38+ or ICOS-CD38-). The CDR3 DNA is TGTGCCAGCACCAGGGGCGGGACTAATGAAAAACTGTTTTTT. Its translation is CASTRGGTNEKLFF.